This T cell receptor (beta chain) was sequenced during a study of cytomegalovirus exposure and HLA in healthy donors. Points from the study as a whole: A link between a missense DCLRE1C variant and TCR beta V- and J-gene trimming emerged from a later analysis. Earlier results showed most TCR beta V segments being productive about 87% or about 30% of the time.

This clone was counted between two and nine times. Its antigen is undetermined. Germline CDR1 reads SGHTA; CDR2 reads FQGNSA. This CDR3 region has 14 residues. The V and J ends lost 5 bases and 6 bases, in that order; junction bases with no gene match: 4. Amplification used 60 Vbeta primers and 13 Jbeta primers. The repertoire was sequenced with immunoSEQ multiplex PCR; TCRdb's copy has only in-frame clones and lacks some. The table lists about 140,000 clones, approximately 70% of them singletons. This chain uses TRBV7-2 with TRBJ2-2, with TRBD2 matching 9 bases. The sample comprised PBMCs. This clonotype originated in an older woman in good health and CMV-seronegative. CDR3 nucleotide sequence: TGTGCCAGCAGCGCGGGAGGGCCAGCCGGGGAGCTGTTTTTT. Translated, it gives CASSAGGPAGELFF.